The present TCR beta chain was sequenced within a study of CD8 T cells in Susac syndrome (dated by TCRdb to the late 2010s). For context, the study as a whole: The study used repertoire sequencing to test whether antigen drove CD8+ T cell activation and differentiation in Susac syndrome. Clonality of the CD8+ T cell repertoire was compared between eleven to twelve healthy donors, roughly 14 Susac syndrome patients and around 15 multiple sclerosis patients. What the study reported, not specific to this receptor: The study acknowledged that relatively few individuals were included in the TCR sequencing and HLA analysis.

Looking up the germline V gene (reference sequence) yields CDR1 LGHDT and CDR2 YNNKEL. The CDR3, cysteine through phenylalanine, is 17 amino acids long. Here the CDR3 DNA is all that survives: 51 bases in frame from base 1. Relative to germline, V is 0 bases shorter and J is 2 bases shorter, with 14 bases between their ends. As to this clonotype: It has no known antigen specificity. Base qualities are not provided; no much larger clone lies one nucleotide away.

Peripheral blood CD8+ and CD4+ T cells from healthy donors, Susac syndrome patients and multiple sclerosis patients were profiled using high-throughput TCR beta sequencing. The multiple sclerosis controls were treatment-naive patients who had stable or active relapsing-remitting disease and met the revised McDonald criteria. Bulk CD8+ and CD4+ T cells were purified by magnetic negative isolation, while CD8+ TEMRA cells were enriched using FACS. Blood was drawn into EDTA tubes, processed within 24 hours, and PBMCs were isolated by density gradient centrifugation. PBMCs intended for TCR sequencing were cryopreserved in liquid nitrogen and were subsequently thawed in a 37 degrees C water bath. The sorted or isolated CD4+, CD8+ and CD8+ TEMRA cells reached a purity of at least 90%. RNA was extracted using the RNeasy kit, and roughly 0.45 to 1 microgram was reverse transcribed with random hexamers. The immunoSEQ multiplex PCR assay, covering 54 Vbeta and 13 Jbeta segments, was used to amplify TCR beta CDR3 regions. Bias from PCR amplification was corrected by using a synthetic template baseline for primer optimization and for computational correction. The study's own analysis went as follows. Only productive sequences were kept, with reads annotated to V, D and J genes according to IMGT and analyzed in immunoSEQ Analyzer. Clonality was computed as one minus Shannon entropy normalized by log2 of the number of productive unique sequences. For each patient and control, public and private clones were evaluated within the 100 most prevalent clones. A clone was defined as Susac-specific if it was absent from the healthy and MS cohorts, from about a thousand published viral clones and from other ImmuneACCESS disease sequences. TCRdb took the public reads, trimmed them with fastp at Q25, ran MiXCR for clone calling and kept in-frame beta chains. Merged by CDR3 protein, the rows form single entries marked with the most common genes and DNA. The V and J calls were not made by the authors but by TCRdb's processing. The sample table holds roughly 150,000 distinct CDR3 sequences, of which around 95% were seen once. Of the sample, 0.15% falls within the top ten clones.

The receptor comes from a human donor with multiple sclerosis. This receptor chain uses TRBV3-1 and TRBJ2-1; the D gene identity is not certain. Input material: CD8+ T cells from PBMCs. The CDR3 reads CASSQDVRVHPYNEQFF. The DNA sequence follows: TGTGCCAGCAGCCAAGATGTTAGGGTTCATCCCTACAATGAGCAGTTCTTC.